These 31 T cell receptor beta chains were all obtained from the same sample, sequenced in a study of blood T cell repertoires in COVID-19. Here immunoSEQ multiplex PCR was the method, and the copy in TCRdb shows in-frame clones only, minus some. Of 220,000 or so clones detected, around 87% appear once; the ten largest clones hold roughly a tenth. The material sequenced was peripheral blood. These receptors were taken from a woman between 50 and 59 years old with COVID-19, enrolled during active disease.

The chain employs TRBV9 and TRBJ2-3; the match to TRBD2 covers 11 bases. Losses at the gene ends were 3 bases for V and 0 bases for J; bases not matched to a gene: 9. Germline loops: CDR1 SGDLS, CDR2 YYNGEE. The CDR3 consists of 18 residues. CDR3 DNA sequence: TGTGCCAGCAGCGGGCCCGTTAGCGGGGGGGCAAGCACAGATACGCAGTATTTT. As protein: CASSGPVSGGASTDTQYF. Full variable domain (remainder filled in from reference TRBV9 and TRBJ2-3): DSGVTQTPKHLITATGQRVTLRCSPRSGDLSVYWYQQSLDQGLQFLIQYYNGEERAKGNILERFSAQQFPDLHSELNLSSLELGDSALYFCASSGPVSGGASTDTQYFGPGTRLTVL.

The chain employs TRBV5-1 and TRBJ2-3; no definite D call. CDR1 SGHRS and CDR2 YFSETQ come from the germline V gene. The CDR3 contains 13 residues. V was clipped by 1 base and J by 2 bases, with 5 bases between them. The CDR3 bases are TGCGCCAGCAGCTTGAGCCTCACAGATACGCAGTATTTT. Translated: CASSLSLTDTQYF.

The chain uses TRBV2 and TRBJ1-2, with D possibly matching TRBD1 (5 bases). Germline assignment: CDR1 SNHLY and CDR2 FYNNEI. V lost 5 bases to trimming and J lost 9 bases, with 13 bases between them. The CDR3 runs to 12 residues. The CDR3 bases are TGTGCCAGCAGTCCTACCAGGGTTAGCTACACCTTC. This encodes CASSPTRVSYTF.

The rearrangement joins TRBV30 to TRBJ1-5; 10 bases line up with TRBD1. Germline CDR1 reads GTSNPN; CDR2 reads SVGIG (reference sequence). V lost 2 bases and J lost 5; bases outside the gene matches: 6. This CDR3 region has 15 residues. CDR3 DNA sequence: TGTGCCTGGAGTCCTCGGGGGACAGGGGATCAGCCCCAGCATTTT. Residues: CAWSPRGTGDQPQHF.

As DNA, the CDR3 is TGTGCCAGTAGTATAGGGGTCAGGGCTACTTCACCCCTCCACTTT. Translating gives CASSIGVRATSPLHF. The genes are TRBV19 and TRBJ1-6; a possible D gene is TRBD1 (5 bases). Trimming shortened V by 1 base and J by 9 bases, and 13 bases separated the two germline ends. The CDR3 is 15 residues long. Germline V CDR1 and CDR2: LNHDA, SQIVND (reference sequence).

With regard to this clone: Other DNA sequences of this sample code for an identical CDR3. The rearrangement uses TRBV5-1 and TRBJ1-2; D unresolved. This CDR3 has 13 amino acids. Trimming removed 2 bases at V and 0 bases at J, with 5 bases between. Germline loops: CDR1 SGHRS, CDR2 YFSETQ. The CDR3 loop is CASSLTANYGYTF. In nucleotides, the CDR3 is TGCGCCAGCAGCTTAACAGCTAACTATGGCTACACCTTC. Drawing the rest from reference TRBV5-1 and TRBJ1-2, the complete variable domain is KAGVTQTPRYLIKTRGQQVTLSCSPISGHRSVSWYQQTPGQGLQFLFEYFSETQRNKGNFPGRFSGRQFSNSRSEMNVSTLELGDSALYLCASSLTANYGYTFGSGTRLTVV.

V is TRBV5-1 and J is TRBJ2-5; 9 bases match TRBD1. The junction had 11 bases not matched to a gene; V was cut back by 4 bases and J by 1 base. The germline V gene has CDR1 SGHRS and CDR2 YFSETQ. The CDR3 is 17 amino acids. The CDR3 DNA is TGCGCCAGCAGCCTGTCACAGGGGGCGGGACTCCAAGAGACCCAGTACTTC. This sequence encodes CASSLSQGAGLQETQYF.

This clone was counted a single time. The V call is TRBV4-2, the J call TRBJ1-4; TRBD1 is a possible D gene (5 bases). CDR1 and CDR2 (germline): LGHNA, YNFKEQ. The CDR3 contains 15 residues. The ends were cut back, 6 bases at V and 5 bases at J, with 16 bases in the middle. The CDR3 loop reads CASRRTRGLNEKLFF. The CDR3 DNA sequence: TGTGCCAGCAGAAGGACGCGGGGGTTAAATGAAAAACTGTTTTTT.

The V gene is TRBV5-1, the J gene TRBJ2-4, with 9 nucleotides matching TRBD1. The CDR3 is 14 residues long. Losses at the gene ends were 3 bases for V and 5 bases for J; bases not matched to a gene: 3. The V gene's germline CDR1 is SGHRS and CDR2 YFSETQ. This CDR3 reads CASSSTGGENIQYF. The CDR3 bases are TGCGCCAGCAGCTCGACAGGGGGGGAAAACATTCAGTACTTC.

The chain carries TRBV11-2 and TRBJ2-5, with TRBD2 as a possible D gene (6 bases). Germline lookup yields CDR1 SGHAT and CDR2 FQNNGV. The ends were cut back, 1 base at V and 1 base at J, with 13 bases in the middle. This CDR3 spans 16 amino acids. CDR3 protein: CASSLGAGAFQETQYF. The CDR3 nucleotides are TGTGCCAGCAGCTTAGGAGCGGGTGCATTCCAAGAGACCCAGTACTTC.

The chain couples TRBV2 to TRBJ2-7; D might be TRBD1 (5 bases). The germline V and J ends were trimmed by 5 bases and 3 bases, with 14 bases remaining between them. This CDR3 is built from 14 residues. The germline CDR1 and CDR2 sequences are SNHLY and FYNNEI. The DNA of the CDR3 is TGTGCCAGCAGTAGGGCAGGGTCAGTCTACGAGCAGTACGTC. It encodes CASSRAGSVYEQYV.

The V gene is TRBV5-1, the J gene TRBJ2-3; 7 bases line up with TRBD1. This CDR3 has 15 amino acids. Germline CDR1 and CDR2: SGHRS and YFSETQ. The J segment lost 2 bases and the V segment lost 6 bases, leaving 9 bases of the junction unmatched. The CDR3 DNA reads as TGCGCCAGCACCCAGGGACAGATCCACACAGATACGCAGTATTTT. Residues: CASTQGQIHTDTQYF.

The chain recombines TRBV7-2 with TRBJ1-2, with TRBD1 identical over 8 bases. This CDR3 region has 13 residues. Per the germline V gene, CDR1 is SGHTA and CDR2 is FQGNSA. V dropped 4 bases and J dropped 7; count of bases not matched to a gene: 5. CDR3 bases: TGTGCCAGCAGCTCCTGGACAGGGAGTGGCTACACCTTC. Translation gives CASSSWTGSGYTF.

This rearrangement joins TRBV10-3 to TRBJ2-2; 11 nucleotides agree with TRBD2. Looked up from germline, CDR1 is ENHRY and CDR2 is SYGVKD. CDR3 length: 17 residues. J was trimmed by 5 bases and V by 2 bases; bases with no gene match: 7. The CDR3 region is CAISETSGGHGTGELFF. In nucleotides, the CDR3 is TGTGCCATCAGTGAGACTAGCGGGGGACACGGGACCGGGGAGCTGTTTTTT.

The rearrangement joins TRBV11-3 to TRBJ1-2; 8 bases are shared with TRBD1. V dropped 5 bases and J dropped 5; count of bases not matched to a gene: 13. Germline assignment: CDR1 SGHNT and CDR2 YENEEA. The CDR3 runs 16 residues. This CDR3 is CASSRAGGQGVYGYTF. CDR3 coding DNA: TGTGCCAGCAGCCGCGCAGGAGGACAGGGTGTTTATGGCTACACCTTC.

This chain uses TRBV28 with TRBJ2-6; the match to TRBD1 covers 7 bases. V gave up 6 bases and J gave up 0 bases; unmatched junction bases: 8. The germline gives CDR1 MDHEN, CDR2 SYDVKM. CDR3 length: 17 residues. The CDR3 loop is CASRATGAYSGANVLTF. The CDR3 DNA is TGTGCCAGCAGAGCAACAGGGGCCTACTCTGGGGCCAACGTCCTGACTTTC.

The chain carries TRBV11-2 and TRBJ1-2; perhaps TRBD1 as D (5 bases). Germline CDR1 is SGHAT and CDR2 is FQNNGV. Trimming took 5 bases from V and 11 from J, leaving 27 bases between them. The CDR3 is made up of 16 amino acids. CDR3 in amino acids: CASSPALPGVNPGYTF. As DNA, the CDR3 is TGTGCCAGCAGCCCCGCGCTCCCGGGGGTGAACCCGGGATACACCTTC.

This clone was counted only a few times. This chain uses TRBV6-5 with TRBJ2-2; 7 bases are shared with TRBD2. With 3 bases clipped from V and 5 bases from J, the junction kept 9 bases outside the gene matches. The CDR3 has 16 amino acids. Germline V gene data show CDR1 as MNHEY and CDR2 as SVGAGI. CDR3 loop: CASSYGQRGGTGELFF. As DNA, the CDR3 is TGTGCCAGCAGTTATGGCCAGCGGGGCGGAACCGGGGAGCTGTTTTTT.

The CDR3 protein is CASDRKANYGYTF. CDR3 nucleotide sequence: TGTGCCAGTGACAGGAAAGCTAACTATGGCTACACCTTC. The chain links TRBV28 to TRBJ1-2, with a possible D match to TRBD1 (6 bases). V lost 9 bases and J lost 0, with 11 bases in between. The CDR3 spans 13 residues. Germline CDR1 MDHEN, CDR2 SYDVKM.

The chain recombines TRBV19 with TRBJ2-2, with D tentatively TRBD2 (5 bases). Trimming left V 5 bases short and J 4 bases short, with 8 bases between. The CDR3 is 13 residues long. Germline assignment: CDR1 LNHDA and CDR2 SQIVND (reference sequence). CDR3 DNA sequence: TGTGCCAGTAGTGTACGGGGCACCGGGGAGCTGTTTTTT. Translating gives CASSVRGTGELFF.

This clone was observed a few times. V and J are TRBV7-8 and TRBJ1-1, with a possible D match to TRBD1 (5 bases). The CDR3 is 15 amino acids. Germline loops: CDR1 SGHVS, CDR2 FQNEAQ. V dropped 5 bases and J dropped 5 bases, with 18 bases sitting between them. CDR3 nucleotides: TGTGCCAGCAGCGCAGAACAGGTTCGGCGGACTGAAGCTTTCTTT. This encodes CASSAEQVRRTEAFF.

The chain joins TRBV28 to TRBJ2-5, with a possible D match to TRBD1 (5 bases). V was pared by 3 bases and J by 4 bases, with 12 bases between. The CDR3 length is 14 residues. CDR1 and CDR2 (germline): MDHEN, SYDVKM. This chain's CDR3 is CASSLGLGRETQYF. The DNA for the CDR3 is TGTGCCAGCAGTTTGGGGCTAGGCAGAGAGACCCAGTACTTC.

The chain combines TRBV5-6 with TRBJ1-3; D gene unclear. The CDR3 sequence is 15 residues long. Germline CDR1 SGHDT, CDR2 YYEEEE. Trimming stripped 2 bases from V and 0 bases from J, with 9 bases between. The CDR3 coding sequence is TGTGCCAGCAGCTTAGGAGACCACTCTGGAAACACCATATATTTT. Translating gives CASSLGDHSGNTIYF.

A few counts support this clone. The chain joins TRBV19 to TRBJ1-4; the D is unclear. The germline V and J ends were trimmed by 5 bases and 8 bases, with 18 bases remaining between them. Germline lookup yields CDR1 LNHDA and CDR2 SQIVND (reference sequence). This CDR3 contains 15 residues. The CDR3 DNA sequence: TGTGCCAGTAGTCCCTCCGGGATCATGAGGGAAAAACTGTTTTTT. This codes for CASSPSGIMREKLFF.

This chain connects TRBV7-6 to TRBJ2-1; 9 bases are a match to TRBD1. CDR1 is SGHVS, CDR2 FNYEAQ, per germline. After removal of 5 bases from V and 2 bases from J, the junction contained 1 base not matched to a gene. The CDR3 covers 14 residues. The CDR3 spells CASSTGGAYNEQFF. The CDR3 coding sequence is TGTGCCAGCAGCACAGGGGGCGCCTACAATGAGCAGTTCTTC.

The CDR3 loop is CASGGNPPTEAFF. CDR3 DNA: TGCGCCAGCGGGGGGAACCCTCCCACTGAAGCTTTCTTT. The chain recombines TRBV10-2 with TRBJ1-1; D might be TRBD1 (5 bases). V lost 8 bases, J lost 4 bases, and 14 bases lay in between. The CDR3 runs 13 residues. Germline V gene lookup returns CDR1 WSHSY and CDR2 SAAADI.

The V call is TRBV3-1 (or the pseudogene TRBV3-2), the J call TRBJ1-1, with a tentative D call TRBD1 (5 bases). CDR3 length: 16 residues. CDR1 is LGHDT, CDR2 YNNKEL, per germline (reference sequence). With 4 bases removed from V and 5 bases from J, the gap between germline ends came to 20 bases. The CDR3 protein is CASSLFNGRGGTEAFF. CDR3 in DNA: TGTGCCAGCAGCCTTTTCAACGGGAGGGGCGGGACTGAAGCTTTCTTT.

The rearrangement joins TRBV10-3 to TRBJ1-2; TRBD1 agrees at 7 bases. Germline V lookup: CDR1 ENHRY, CDR2 SYGVKD. V was clipped by 4 bases and J by 6 bases; unmatched bases: 5. The CDR3 has 13 residues. The chain's CDR3 is CAISGEGAHGYTF. DNA for the CDR3: TGTGCCATCAGTGGTGAGGGGGCCCATGGCTACACCTTC.

V gene TRBV5-6 combines with J gene TRBJ1-5; D remains unclear. This CDR3 is built from 15 residues. Germline V gives CDR1 SGHDT, CDR2 YYEEEE. Trimming took off 2 bases at V and 0 bases at J, with 9 bases between the two ends. CDR3 amino acids: CASSFGFYSNQPQHF. The DNA for the CDR3 is TGTGCCAGCAGCTTCGGGTTCTATAGCAATCAGCCCCAGCATTTT.

The J gene is TRBJ2-7, the V gene TRBV2; 11 positions match TRBD2. The CDR3 loop spans 16 amino acids. The germline gives CDR1 SNHLY, CDR2 FYNNEI. J lost 0 bases, V lost 2 bases, and 3 bases had no gene match. CDR3 sequence (DNA): TGTGCCAGCAGTGAACGGCTAGCGGGGGGCTCCTACGAGCAGTACTTC. This sequence encodes CASSERLAGGSYEQYF. The full variable domain, with the rest looked up from reference TRBV2 and TRBJ2-7, is EPEVTQTPSHQVTQMGQEVILRCVPISNHLYFYWYRQILGQKVEFLVSFYNNEISEKSEIFDDQFSVERPDGSNFTLKIRSTKLEDSAMYFCASSERLAGGSYEQYFGPGTRLTVT.

The chain couples TRBV3-1 (or the pseudogene TRBV3-2) to TRBJ2-7, with TRBD2 as a possible D gene (5 bases). Germline CDR1 and CDR2: LGHDT and YNNKEL (reference sequence). Trimming removed 4 bases at V and 0 bases at J, with 16 bases between. This CDR3 contains 16 residues. CDR3 in amino acids: CASSPSDYTSSYEQYF. The DNA for the CDR3 is TGTGCCAGCAGCCCCTCTGACTATACGAGCTCCTACGAGCAGTACTTC.